Sequencing of this T cell receptor (beta chain) was carried out in a study of read filtering for tumor transcriptome and immune sequencing. Overall study context: Mean patient age was roughly 70 years, range about 47 to 85; around 17 male, around 15 female.

From around 440 ng of RNA, a library with molecular barcoded alpha/delta and beta/gamma adaptors was made. TCRdb used MiXCR to reprocess the reads, holding one entry per CDR3 protein. The sample consists of 43,000 or so distinct CDR3 sequences, about a fifth of them appearing once. The CDR3 has 15 amino acids. The V segment lost 2 bases and the J segment 6 bases; nucleotides outside the gene matches: 5. Germline V gene data show CDR1 as MNHNY and CDR2 as SVGAGI (reference sequence). J is TRBJ2-1 and V is TRBV6-6; TRBD2 aligns across 9 bases. Input material: a population of CD138-negative cells sorted from bone marrow. The sequence derives from a donor at least 40 years old with multiple myeloma. The CDR3 coding sequence is TGTGCCAGCAGTTACGCGGGAGGGCGTAGCAATGAGCAGTTCTTC. It encodes CASSYAGGRSNEQFF.